The rows below give T cell receptor beta chains drawn from one sample of a study of CD4+ T cells in melanoma. Clones were read by immunoSEQ multiplex PCR, and TCRdb kept only the in-frame ones, dropping some. Here the sample spans about 6,600 clones, 69% being singletons. Sequencing input: cells from a culture (not recorded whether cultured in vitro). These receptors all stem from a human donor with melanoma. CDR3s include the opening cysteine and the closing phenylalanine or tryptophan. A D gene is named only where the DNA matches it firmly. A row's size may be missing; if present it is once, few, many or a size class.

V	J	D	size	DNA	CDR3
TRBV19	TRBJ1-2	TRBD1	-	TGTGCCAGTAGTACACCGGGGACAGCCTACGGTCACGGCTACACCTTC	CASSTPGTAYGHGYTF
TRBV15	TRBJ2-5	-	-	TGTGCCACCAGCAGAGGTCCTACGGAAAAAGGGGGTTCTAAGGAGACCCAGTACTTC	CATSRGPTEKGGSKETQYF
TRBV6-5	TRBJ1-1	-	-	TGTGCCAGCAGTTACGGTCGGGATTGGAACACTGAAGCTTTCTTT	CASSYGRDWNTEAFF
TRBV19	TRBJ1-4	-	-	TGTGCCAGTAGTATCTCGACAGCAACTAATGAAAAACTGTTTTTT	CASSISTATNEKLFF
TRBV16	TRBJ1-6	-	-	TGTGCCAGCAGCCAATCGAGGGCTTCACCCCTCCACTTT	CASSQSRASPLHF
TRBV2	TRBJ2-3	TRBD1	-	TGTGCCAGCAGTGGAGGGGGCCGGGATACGCAGTATTTT	CASSGGGRDTQYF
TRBV2	TRBJ2-7	-	once	TGTGCCAGCAGGGAGGGCGCGCCGGCAGCGCAGTACTTC	CASREGAPAAQYF
TRBV5-1	TRBJ2-2	TRBD1	-	TGCGCCAGCAGCCAGGACAGGGGCCAGTACACCGGGGAGCTGTTTTTT	CASSQDRGQYTGELFF
TRBV11-2	TRBJ2-7	-	-	TGTGCCAGCAGCTTAACCGGGGCTAGCTCCTACGAGCAGTACTTC	CASSLTGASSYEQYF
TRBV30	TRBJ1-1	-	-	TGTGCCTGGAGTGTAGGGGGGACTGAAGCTTTCTTT	CAWSVGGTEAFF
TRBV5-6	TRBJ2-7	-	-	TGTGCCAGCAGCTTGGTAGGGGCGACCTACGAGCAGTACTTC	CASSLVGATYEQYF
TRBV24-1	TRBJ2-1	TRBD2	-	TGTGCCATCGCGGGGACTACCAATGAGCAGTTCTTC	CAIAGTTNEQFF
TRBV5-1	TRBJ2-1	-	-	TGCGCCAGCAGCCCGCTCGTCAGAGGGCCCATCGACAATGAGCAGTTCTTC	CASSPLVRGPIDNEQFF
TRBV7-9	TRBJ2-1	-	-	TGTGCCAGCAGCTTAGTACTCGGAACCATCTACAATGAGCAGTTCTTC	CASSLVLGTIYNEQFF
TRBV18	TRBJ2-1	-	-	TGTGCCAGCTCACCGCAGGGGCCCTACAATGAGCAGTTCTTC	CASSPQGPYNEQFF
TRBV14	TRBJ2-2	-	-	TGTGCCAGCAGTCCTAGGACGGGGAACACCGGGGAGCTGTTTTTT	CASSPRTGNTGELFF
TRBV6-1	TRBJ1-5	-	large	TGTGCCAGCAGTGATCGCAGGGACAATCAGCCCCAGCATTTT	CASSDRRDNQPQHF
TRBV19	TRBJ2-1	-	-	TGTGCCAGTAGTATTGGCGGTACCTACAATGAGCAGTTCTTC	CASSIGGTYNEQFF
TRBV7-8	TRBJ1-1	-	few	TGTGCCAGCAGCTTAGTTGGGGTAGGCACTGAAGCTTTCTTT	CASSLVGVGTEAFF
TRBV3-1/TRBV3-2	TRBJ2-5	TRBD2	-	TGTGCCAGCAGCCCTACTAGCGGGGGAGAGACCCAGTACTTC	CASSPTSGGETQYF
TRBV4-1	TRBJ2-7	-	-	TGCGCCAGCAGCTACACGGGGGGCCCCTACGAGCAGTACTTC	CASSYTGGPYEQYF
TRBV7-9	TRBJ1-3	-	few	TGTGCCAGCAGCCCCAACAACAGGGTTTCCATATATTTT	CASSPNNRVSIYF
TRBV5-8	TRBJ2-3	-	-	TGTGCCAGCAGCTTGGAGTTAGGCGCTAGCACAGATACGCAGTATTTT	CASSLELGASTDTQYF